This is a list of T cell receptor beta chains from one sample in a study of OX40 agonist ivuxolimab in advanced cancers. The protocol was immunoSEQ multiplex PCR, while the TCRdb copy is restricted to in-frame clones and leaves out a portion. The sample gives 55,000 to 85,000 clones, about 85% of which show up once; roughly 1.3% is in the top ten. Sequenced material: CD4+ or CD8+ T cells sorted from blood, taken in a trial of the OX40 agonist ivuxolimab. Source of these receptors: an adult with an advanced solid tumor such as melanoma, head and neck, liver or kidney cancer. The CDR3 runs from the conserved cysteine through the conserved F or W. D genes are given only for firm matches.

j_gene,d_gene,v_gene,CDR3nt,CDR3aa
TRBJ2-2,TRBD2,TRBV5-4,TGTGCCAGCGCCCCTTACGGGACTAGCGGGGGGACCGGGGAGCTGTTTTTT,CASAPYGTSGGTGELFF
TRBJ1-2,-,TRBV5-1,TGCGCCAGCAGCTTGGATCAGGGTGGCTACACCTTC,CASSLDQGGYTF
TRBJ1-1,TRBD1,TRBV27,TGTGCCAGCAGTATCTGGACAGGGGACACTGAAGCTTTCTTT,CASSIWTGDTEAFF
TRBJ2-5,-,TRBV25-1,TGTGCCAGCAGTGAATTGGGACCGCTCGAGGAGCAGTACTTC,CASSELGPLEEQYF
TRBJ2-2,-,TRBV5-4,TGTGCCAGCAGCTTGGCTCGCGGGGTCTACACCGGGGAGCTGTTTTTT,CASSLARGVYTGELFF
TRBJ2-3,-,TRBV4-3,TGCGCCAGCAGCCAAGCAGCAGCGCCCCTCACAGATACGCAGTATTTT,CASSQAAAPLTDTQYF
TRBJ1-1,TRBD1,TRBV2,TGTGCCAGCAGGCTCAGGGGGCGCGACACTGAAGCTTTCTTT,CASRLRGRDTEAFF
TRBJ1-2,TRBD1,TRBV27,TGTGCCAGCAGTTTAGAAGGCAGGGGGCATGGCTACACCTTC,CASSLEGRGHGYTF
TRBJ2-2,TRBD1,TRBV7-2,TGTGCCAGCAGCTTAGAGGCAGGGGGCGAGACCGGGGAGCTGTTTTTT,CASSLEAGGETGELFF
TRBJ2-1,-,TRBV9,TGTGCCAGCAGCGTAGACACGAGGGCGAATGAGCAGTTCTTC,CASSVDTRANEQFF
TRBJ1-3,-,TRBV4-3,TGCGCCAGCAGCCAAGATTCACCCTCTGGAAACACCATATATTTT,CASSQDSPSGNTIYF
TRBJ2-2,TRBD2,TRBV7-9,TGTGCCAGCAGCTCGACTCGGGGGGTTAACACCGGGGAGCTGTTTTTT,CASSSTRGVNTGELFF
TRBJ2-7,-,TRBV2,TGTGCCAGCAGTGAACATTCCTACGAGCAGTACTTC,CASSEHSYEQYF
TRBJ1-2,-,TRBV6-6,TGTGCCAGCAGCCCCCCACGGGTGGTTGGCTACACCTTC,CASSPPRVVGYTF
TRBJ1-4,TRBD1,TRBV30,TGTGCCGGCCAGGTGGGACAGATAAATGAAAAACTGTTTTTT,CAGQVGQINEKLFF
TRBJ2-2,-,TRBV5-1,TGCGCCAGCAGCTTGGCCGGGACACCCAACACCGGGGAGCTGTTTTTT,CASSLAGTPNTGELFF
TRBJ1-1,-,TRBV10-3,TGTGCCATCAGCGATGACAGATCCCACACTGAAGCTTTCTTT,CAISDDRSHTEAFF